What follows are 27 T cell receptor beta chains derived from one specimen sequenced in a study of blood T cell repertoires in COVID-19. Method: immunoSEQ multiplex PCR; TCRdb's copy keeps in-frame clones and lacks some. The sample lists about 100,000 clones, roughly nine tenths occurring once. The sequencing sample was made of peripheral blood. These receptors originate from a man younger than 40 in a cohort sampled during active COVID-19.

The J gene is TRBJ2-7, the V gene TRBV7-2; 10 bases agree with TRBD2. Germline loops: CDR1 SGHTA, CDR2 FQGNSA. V trimming: 2 bases; J trimming: 5 bases; junction bases outside the gene matches: 6. This CDR3 contains 15 residues. CDR3 sequence: CASSLTPGLANEQYF. CDR3 nucleotides: TGTGCCAGCAGCTTAACCCCGGGACTAGCGAACGAGCAGTACTTC.

This rearrangement joins TRBV18 to TRBJ2-1; a possible D gene is TRBD1 (6 bases). V was cut by 0 bases and J by 7 bases, with 16 bases left in between. The CDR3 covers 16 residues. The germline CDR1 and CDR2 sequences are KGHSH and LQKENI. The CDR3 region is CASSPPNREQGNEQFF. The CDR3 DNA reads as TGTGCCAGCTCACCACCGAACAGGGAACAGGGAAATGAGCAGTTCTTC. Together with reference TRBV18 and TRBJ2-1, the CDR3 gives the full variable domain: NAGVMQNPRHLVRRRGQEARLRCSPMKGHSHVYWYRQLPEEGLKFMVYLQKENIIDESGMPKERFSAEFPKEGPSILRIQQVVRGDSAAYFCASSPPNREQGNEQFFGPGTRLTVL.

This chain connects TRBV11-2 to TRBJ2-6; no clear D. CDR1 and CDR2 from the germline V gene are SGHAT and FQNNGV. CDR3 length equals 18 residues. Trimming stripped 2 bases from V and 0 bases from J, with 14 bases between. CDR3 loop: CASSLYGGSSSGANVLTF. The CDR3 region has the DNA TGTGCCAGCAGCTTATATGGCGGCTCTAGCTCTGGGGCCAACGTCCTGACTTTC.

V usage is TRBV20-1 and J usage is TRBJ1-2, with no clear D. The V end was cut by 7 bases, the J end by 0 bases, with 6 bases between. The V gene's germline CDR1 is DFQATT and CDR2 SNEGSKA (reference sequence). The CDR3 extends over 11 amino acids. The DNA for the CDR3 is TGCAGTGTCCCGTCTAACTATGGCTACACCTTC. Its protein product is CSVPSNYGYTF.

The chain is built from TRBV2 and TRBJ2-6, with a possible D match to TRBD1 (6 bases). Per the germline V gene, CDR1 is SNHLY and CDR2 is FYNNEI. V was shortened by 11 bases and J by 1 base, with 15 bases between the two germline ends. This CDR3 contains 15 residues. This CDR3 reads CASRTDRSGANVLTF. The CDR3 nucleotides read TGTGCCTCCCGGACAGACAGATCTGGGGCCAACGTCCTGACTTTC. Together with reference TRBV2 and TRBJ2-6, the CDR3 gives the full variable domain: EPEVTQTPSHQVTQMGQEVILRCVPISNHLYFYWYRQILGQKVEFLVSFYNNEISEKSEIFDDQFSVERPDGSNFTLKIRSTKLEDSAMYFCASRTDRSGANVLTFGAGSRLTVL.

CDR3 in amino acids: CASSPQGVGGENIQYF. The CDR3 DNA follows: TGTGCCAGCAGCCCCCAGGGGGTGGGTGGAGAAAACATTCAGTACTTC. This rearrangement joins TRBV3-1 (or the pseudogene TRBV3-2) to TRBJ2-4; TRBD1 aligns across 7 bases. Trimming removed 4 bases from V and 5 bases from J; junction bases left unmatched: 11. The germline V gene has CDR1 LGHDT and CDR2 YNNKEL (reference sequence). The CDR3 loop spans 16 amino acids.

The chain is built from TRBV5-6 and TRBJ1-2; TRBD1 agrees at 8 bases. V lost 2 bases and J lost 2; bases outside the gene matches: 2. This CDR3 contains 14 residues. Germline lookup yields CDR1 SGHDT and CDR2 YYEEEE. The CDR3 region is CASSLRDRNYGYTF. The CDR3, as DNA: TGTGCCAGCAGCTTAAGGGACAGGAACTATGGCTACACCTTC.

The chain joins TRBV6-6 to TRBJ1-2; D not resolved. The CDR3 is made up of 13 amino acids. Per germline, CDR1 MNHNY and CDR2 SVGAGI (reference sequence). Trimming took off 0 bases at V and 6 bases at J, with 8 bases between the two ends. The CDR3 protein is CASSYSVGDGYTF. The DNA for the CDR3 is TGTGCCAGCAGTTACTCGGTGGGCGATGGCTACACCTTC.

The chain couples TRBV27 to TRBJ2-7; 7 nucleotides line up with TRBD1. The CDR3 runs to 16 residues. Unmatched junction bases numbered 18, after V lost 8 bases and J lost 5 bases. The germline V gene has CDR1 MNHEY and CDR2 SMNVEV (reference sequence). The CDR3 region has the DNA TGTGCCAGCTTGGAACAGGGGAATTTTAGTCCCAACGAGCAGTACTTC. As protein: CASLEQGNFSPNEQYF.

The rearrangement uses TRBV5-1 and TRBJ1-1; tentative D call: TRBD1 (6 bases). This CDR3 comprises 16 residues. V was pared by 7 bases and J by 1 base, with 20 bases between. CDR1 and CDR2 (germline): SGHRS, YFSETQ. The DNA for the CDR3 is TGCGCCAGCGATAGGGGGTTTGATACAACGAACACTGAAGCTTTCTTT. This codes for CASDRGFDTTNTEAFF. The full variable domain, with the rest looked up from reference TRBV5-1 and TRBJ1-1, is KAGVTQTPRYLIKTRGQQVTLSCSPISGHRSVSWYQQTPGQGLQFLFEYFSETQRNKGNFPGRFSGRQFSNSRSEMNVSTLELGDSALYLCASDRGFDTTNTEAFFGQGTRLTVV.

V is TRBV19 and J is TRBJ2-7, with TRBD1 matching 8 bases. The CDR3 has 15 amino acids. With V trimmed by 3 bases and J by 2 bases, 6 bases remained unmatched. Per germline, CDR1 LNHDA and CDR2 SQIVND (reference sequence). CDR3 DNA: TGTGCCAGTAGTATTACAGGGGGATCGACCTACGAGCAGTACTTC. Amino acids: CASSITGGSTYEQYF. The full variable domain, in which reference TRBV19 and TRBJ2-7 provide the parts outside the CDR3, is DGGITQSPKYLFRKEGQNVTLSCEQNLNHDAMYWYRQDPGQGLRLIYYSQIVNDFQKGDIAEGYSVSREKKESFPLTVTSAQKNPTAFYLCASSITGGSTYEQYFGPGTRLTVT.

The chain recombines TRBV7-8 with TRBJ2-3; perhaps TRBD2 as D (6 bases). CDR1 and CDR2 from the germline V gene are SGHVS and FQNEAQ. Trimming removed 3 bases from V and 2 bases from J, with 9 bases in between. The CDR3 extends over 14 amino acids. Here the CDR3 DNA reads TGTGCCAGCAGCTTGGGGACTTCCACAGATACGCAGTATTTT. This gives the protein CASSLGTSTDTQYF.

The V call is TRBV21-1, the J call TRBJ1-1; TRBD1, the table's D call, was not compared with the DNA. TRBV21-1 is classified as a pseudogene. The CDR3 covers 16 residues. The CDR3 DNA is TGTGCCAGCAGCAAAGGAGACACAGGGGGGAACACTGAAGCTTTCTTT. This translates into CASSKGDTGGNTEAFF.

The CDR3 is CASSFVGGSYEQYF. DNA for the CDR3: TGTGCCAGCAGCTTTGTCGGGGGCTCCTACGAGCAGTACTTC. The genes are TRBV5-4 and TRBJ2-7; a possible D gene is TRBD2 (6 bases). Germline lookup yields CDR1 SGHNT and CDR2 YYREEE (reference sequence). V was shortened by 2 bases and J by 0 bases, with 9 bases between the two germline ends. This CDR3 has 14 amino acids.

The V gene is TRBV19, the J gene TRBJ2-5; D might be TRBD2 (5 bases). Germline CDR1 and CDR2: LNHDA and SQIVND (reference sequence). V was pared by 6 bases and J by 2 bases, with 13 bases between. The CDR3 consists of 14 residues. The CDR3 nucleotides read TGTGCCAGTAGCCTCGCCCGGGGACAAGAGACCCAGTACTTC. Protein product: CASSLARGQETQYF.

This clone was observed a few times. CDR3 nucleotides: TGTGCCAGCCGATCTCAGATTGACTCCAGCTCCTATAATTCACCCCTCCACTTT. Protein: CASRSQIDSSSYNSPLHF. The chain joins TRBV25-1 to TRBJ1-6; no clear D gene. Germline V gives CDR1 MGHDK, CDR2 SYGVNS. The CDR3 loop spans 18 amino acids. V was cut by 8 bases and J by 0 bases, with 20 bases left in between.

The V call is TRBV7-2, the J call TRBJ2-7; maybe TRBD1 (5 bases). V shed 1 base and J shed 5 bases, with 15 bases lying between them. Germline V gene data show CDR1 as SGHTA and CDR2 as FQGNSA. The length of the CDR3 is 15 residues. Written as DNA, the CDR3 is TGTGCCAGCAGCTTAGAATCTGCAGGGTACGACGAGCAGTACTTC. It encodes CASSLESAGYDEQYF.

The CDR3 is CASGGQGEEKLFF. In nucleotides, the CDR3 is TGTGCCAGCGGGGGACAGGGTGAAGAAAAACTGTTTTTT. The chain joins TRBV27 to TRBJ1-4; 9 bases match TRBD1. Trimming took 8 bases from V and 8 from J; bases not matched to a gene: 6. CDR1 is MNHEY and CDR2 is SMNVEV in the germline V gene (reference sequence). The CDR3 sequence is 13 residues long. Full variable domain (missing parts from reference TRBV27 and TRBJ1-4): EAQVTQNPRYLITVTGKKLTVTCSQNMNHEYMSWYRQDPGLGLRQIYYSMNVEVTDKGDVPEGYKVSRKEKRNFPLILESPSPNQTSLYFCASGGQGEEKLFFGSGTQLSVL.

The V gene is TRBV19, the J gene TRBJ1-2; 9 bases match TRBD1. The CDR3 has 15 residues. The germline V gene has CDR1 LNHDA and CDR2 SQIVND (reference sequence). Losses at the gene ends were 7 bases for V and 5 bases for J; bases not matched to a gene: 11. The CDR3 sequence is CASTSPRQGVYGYTF. The CDR3 DNA follows: TGTGCCAGTACCTCCCCCCGACAGGGGGTATATGGCTACACCTTC. Full variable domain (remainder filled in from reference TRBV19 and TRBJ1-2): DGGITQSPKYLFRKEGQNVTLSCEQNLNHDAMYWYRQDPGQGLRLIYYSQIVNDFQKGDIAEGYSVSREKKESFPLTVTSAQKNPTAFYLCASTSPRQGVYGYTFGSGTRLTVV.

The chain carries TRBV7-2 and TRBJ2-7; 7 positions match TRBD1. The CDR3 length is 15 residues. The trim removed 1 base at V and 2 bases at J, leaving 5 bases unmatched. The germline gives CDR1 SGHTA, CDR2 FQGNSA. CDR3 sequence reads: CASSLGQGITYEQYF. The DNA of the CDR3 is TGTGCCAGCAGCTTAGGACAGGGAATAACCTACGAGCAGTACTTC.

As for this clone: This sample includes further DNA sequences coding for the same CDR3. The V and J genes are TRBV30 and TRBJ2-2, with TRBD1 matching over 7 bases. This CDR3 spans 16 amino acids. Germline V lookup: CDR1 GTSNPN, CDR2 SVGIG (reference sequence). Trimming cost V 4 bases and J 2 bases; bases outside gene matches: 10. CDR3: CAWKVRGQTNTGELFF. The CDR3 nucleotides read TGTGCCTGGAAAGTCAGGGGACAGACTAACACCGGGGAGCTGTTTTTT.

The chain combines TRBV7-7 with TRBJ2-3; D might be TRBD2 (6 bases). The CDR3 runs to 16 residues. The V and J ends lost 4 bases and 3 bases respectively, with 17 bases between them. The V gene's germline CDR1 is SSHAT and CDR2 FNYEAQ (reference sequence). CDR3 protein: CASSSGTHPVTDTQYF. The CDR3 nucleotides read TGTGCCAGCAGCTCCGGGACTCATCCTGTGACAGATACGCAGTATTTT. Complete variable domain (other parts from reference TRBV7-7 and TRBJ2-3): GAGVSQSPRYKVTKRGQDVTLRCDPISSHATLYWYQQALGQGPEFLTYFNYEAQPDKSGLPSDRFSAERPEGSISTLTIQRTEQRDSAMYRCASSSGTHPVTDTQYFGPGTRLTVL.

The chain combines TRBV7-2 with TRBJ1-1; TRBD1 matches at 8 bases. After removal of 4 bases from V and 6 bases from J, the junction contained 7 bases not matched to a gene. CDR3 length: 14 amino acids. Germline CDR1 is SGHTA and CDR2 is FQGNSA. The CDR3 spells CASSSRGLSAEAFF. The CDR3 bases are TGTGCCAGCAGCTCCAGGGGGCTGAGCGCTGAAGCTTTCTTT.

V usage is TRBV5-5 and J usage is TRBJ2-4; tentatively, D is TRBD1 (5 bases). This CDR3 contains 16 residues. CDR1 SGHKS and CDR2 YYEKEE come from the germline V gene (reference sequence). Trimming stripped 1 base from V and 0 bases from J, with 11 bases between. CDR3 amino acids: CASSLQGTIAKNIQYF. CDR3 nucleotide sequence: TGTGCCAGCAGCTTGCAGGGTACGATAGCCAAAAACATTCAGTACTTC.

The genes are TRBV2 and TRBJ2-5, with unresolved D. This CDR3 contains 12 residues. Trimming took off 4 bases at V and 5 bases at J, with 8 bases between the two ends. Germline values: CDR1 SNHLY, CDR2 FYNNEI. CDR3 nucleotides: TGTGCCAGCAGTGCCGGGTGGGAGACCCAGTACTTC. Its translation is CASSAGWETQYF.

The genes are TRBV30 and TRBJ1-5, with 8 bases lining up with TRBD1. The germline V gene has CDR1 GTSNPN and CDR2 SVGIG (reference sequence). The CDR3 runs to 15 residues. The J segment lost 4 bases and the V segment lost 1 base, leaving 6 bases of the junction unmatched. This CDR3 is CAWSGTGTRNQPQHF. Here the CDR3 DNA reads TGTGCCTGGAGTGGGACAGGGACGAGGAATCAGCCCCAGCATTTT. The full variable domain, in which reference TRBV30 and TRBJ1-5 provide the parts outside the CDR3, is SQTIHQWPATLVQPVGSPLSLECTVEGTSNPNLYWYRQAAGRGLQLLFYSVGIGQISSEVPQNLSASRPQDRQFILSSKKLLLSDSGFYLCAWSGTGTRNQPQHFGDGTRLSIL.

The J gene is TRBJ2-1, the V gene TRBV4-2, with 9 bases matching TRBD2. With V trimmed by 4 bases and J by 6 bases, 7 bases remained unmatched. Germline CDR1 reads LGHNA; CDR2 reads YNFKEQ. The CDR3 contains 15 residues. The CDR3 coding sequence is TGTGCCAGCAGCCCCCTGGCGGGGGGGGCCAATGAGCAGTTCTTC. Amino acid sequence: CASSPLAGGANEQFF.